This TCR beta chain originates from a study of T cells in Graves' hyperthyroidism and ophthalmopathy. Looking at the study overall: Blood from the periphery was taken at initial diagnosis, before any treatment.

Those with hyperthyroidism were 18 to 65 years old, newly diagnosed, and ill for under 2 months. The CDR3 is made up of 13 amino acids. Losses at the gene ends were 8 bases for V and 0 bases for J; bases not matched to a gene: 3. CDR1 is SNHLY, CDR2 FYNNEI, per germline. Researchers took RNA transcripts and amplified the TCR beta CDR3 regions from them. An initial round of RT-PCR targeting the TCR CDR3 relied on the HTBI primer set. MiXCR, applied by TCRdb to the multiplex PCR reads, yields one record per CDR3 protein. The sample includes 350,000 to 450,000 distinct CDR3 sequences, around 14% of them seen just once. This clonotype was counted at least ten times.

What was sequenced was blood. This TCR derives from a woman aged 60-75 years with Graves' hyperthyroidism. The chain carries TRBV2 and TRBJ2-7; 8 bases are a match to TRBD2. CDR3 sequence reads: CASGSGSSYEQYF. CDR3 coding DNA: TGTGCCAGCGGGAGCGGGAGCTCCTACGAGCAGTACTTC.